A single sample is the source of the 20 T cell receptor beta chains below, sequenced in a study of T cell responses to AZD1222 COVID-19 vaccine. Only in-frame clones appear in the TCRdb table, and some are missing; sequencing was by immunoSEQ multiplex PCR. The sample carries approximately 140,000 clones, 80% to 95% recorded once. The input for sequencing was peripheral blood, taken 28 days after the second AZD1222 dose. The receptors were sampled from an adult who received the AZD1222 COVID-19 vaccine.

The genes are TRBV5-4 and TRBJ2-7; weak D call: TRBD2 (7 bases). Germline CDR1 SGHNT, CDR2 YYREEE (reference sequence). Trimming took 0 bases from V and 6 from J, leaving 13 bases between them. The CDR3 runs to 14 residues. CDR3 amino acids: CASSLDAGASEQYF. Here the CDR3 DNA reads TGTGCCAGCAGCTTGGATGCGGGGGCAAGCGAGCAGTACTTC.

The chain links TRBV5-6 to TRBJ2-5; D tentatively fits TRBD1 or TRBD2 (5 bases each). Looked up from germline, CDR1 is SGHDT and CDR2 is YYEEEE. This CDR3 comprises 15 residues. Trimming cost V 1 base and J 5 bases, with 15 bases left between them. CDR3 nucleotides: TGTGCCAGCAGCTTGACGGAAAGAGGGGAGGAGACCCAGTACTTC. Its protein product is CASSLTERGEETQYF.

The V gene is TRBV28, the J gene TRBJ1-5; D possibly corresponds to TRBD1 (5 bases). The V gene's germline CDR1 is MDHEN and CDR2 SYDVKM. The CDR3 is 15 residues long. V was trimmed by 3 bases and J by 4 bases, leaving 13 bases between them. The CDR3 region has the DNA TGTGCCAGCAGTTTGAACACCCGGGGGAATCAGCCCCAGCATTTT. Translated, it gives CASSLNTRGNQPQHF.

This chain joins TRBV7-9 and TRBJ1-4, with 9 bases matching TRBD1. CDR3 size: 13 residues. Germline values: CDR1 SEHNR, CDR2 FQNEAQ (reference sequence). The J segment lost 8 bases and the V segment lost 2 bases, leaving 0 bases of the junction unmatched. This chain's CDR3 is CASSLTGGEKLFF. The CDR3 nucleotides are TGTGCCAGCAGCTTAACAGGGGGCGAAAAACTGTTTTTT.

In this sample, this clone turned up once. The chain carries TRBV24-1 and TRBJ2-5; 8 bases line up with TRBD2. This CDR3 region has 15 residues. The V gene end was trimmed by 4 bases and the J gene end by 4 bases; junction bases not matched to a gene: 7. Germline lookup yields CDR1 KGHDR and CDR2 SFDVKD. CDR3 region: CATSDPGRGVETQYF. The CDR3 DNA follows: TGTGCCACCAGTGACCCTGGGCGGGGGGTAGAGACCCAGTACTTC.

This clone appeared once. The chain uses TRBV7-9 and TRBJ1-2; 9 nucleotides line up with TRBD1. Germline V gives CDR1 SEHNR, CDR2 FQNEAQ (reference sequence). There are 14 residues in the CDR3. Losses at the gene ends were 5 bases for V and 7 bases for J; bases not matched to a gene: 8. CDR3 in amino acids: CASSAGQGKRGYTF. CDR3 DNA sequence: TGTGCCAGCAGCGCGGGACAGGGAAAGCGTGGCTACACCTTC.

CDR3 in amino acids: CASSPPRGVQEKLFF. The CDR3 DNA is TGTGCCAGCAGTCCCCCACGGGGGGTTCAAGAAAAACTGTTTTTT. The rearrangement uses TRBV28 and TRBJ1-4; D perhaps matches TRBD1 (5 bases). V gave up 5 bases and J gave up 8 bases, with 18 bases separating them. Germline loops: CDR1 MDHEN, CDR2 SYDVKM. The CDR3 has 15 amino acids. Complete variable domain (other parts from reference TRBV28 and TRBJ1-4): DVKVTQSSRYLVKRTGEKVFLECVQDMDHENMFWYRQDPGLGLRLIYFSYDVKMKEKGDIPEGYSVSREKKERFSLILESASTNQTSMYLCASSPPRGVQEKLFFGSGTQLSVL.

The rearrangement links TRBV6-1 to TRBJ2-7; 9 bases align to TRBD2. Per germline, CDR1 MNHNS and CDR2 SASEGT. Trimming at V came to 3 bases and at J to 4 bases, leaving 4 bases not matched to a gene. The CDR3 covers 14 residues. The CDR3 spells CASSDLAGKYEQYF. The CDR3 DNA sequence: TGTGCCAGCAGTGATCTAGCGGGGAAGTACGAGCAGTACTTC.

This chain connects TRBV5-1 to TRBJ2-3, with 8 nucleotides matching TRBD2. The CDR3 has 16 residues. Germline CDR1 reads SGHRS; CDR2 reads YFSETQ. Unmatched junction bases numbered 7, after V lost 2 bases and J lost 2 bases. This chain's CDR3 is CASSFRAGGVTDTQYF. CDR3 DNA sequence: TGCGCCAGCAGCTTCCGAGCCGGGGGGGTCACAGATACGCAGTATTTT. The complete variable domain, with remaining parts taken from reference TRBV5-1 and TRBJ2-3, reads KAGVTQTPRYLIKTRGQQVTLSCSPISGHRSVSWYQQTPGQGLQFLFEYFSETQRNKGNFPGRFSGRQFSNSRSEMNVSTLELGDSALYLCASSFRAGGVTDTQYFGPGTRLTVL.

The rearrangement joins TRBV10-2 to TRBJ2-3; the D is unclear. Germline lookup yields CDR1 WSHSY and CDR2 SAAADI. The V end lost 2 bases, the J end lost 1 base, and 13 bases lay between the germline ends. This CDR3 region has 16 residues. In nucleotides, the CDR3 is TGCGCCAGCAGTGAGGGCCGCCATTCCGGCACAGATACGCAGTATTTT. Protein sequence: CASSEGRHSGTDTQYF.

The chain joins TRBV7-7 to TRBJ1-2; 9 bases map to TRBD1. The trim removed 1 base at V and 5 bases at J, leaving 8 bases unmatched. Germline lookup yields CDR1 SSHAT and CDR2 FNYEAQ (reference sequence). This CDR3 spans 16 amino acids. The CDR3 is CASSLGDPGQGYGYTF. Written as DNA, the CDR3 is TGTGCCAGCAGCTTAGGGGACCCGGGACAGGGTTATGGCTACACCTTC. The full variable domain, with the rest looked up from reference TRBV7-7 and TRBJ1-2, is GAGVSQSPRYKVTKRGQDVTLRCDPISSHATLYWYQQALGQGPEFLTYFNYEAQPDKSGLPSDRFSAERPEGSISTLTIQRTEQRDSAMYRCASSLGDPGQGYGYTFGSGTRLTVV.

V usage is TRBV7-2 and J usage is TRBJ1-1; D is ambiguous. Deletions cut 0 bases from V and 0 bases from J, with 8 bases between. The CDR3 length is 15 residues. Germline-derived CDR1 and CDR2 are SGHTA and FQGNSA. The DNA for the CDR3 is TGTGCCAGCAGCTTAGCTCCAGGAATGAACACTGAAGCTTTCTTT. This codes for CASSLAPGMNTEAFF.

The chain employs TRBV6-1 and TRBJ1-2; D is unresolved. Germline V CDR1 and CDR2: MNHNS, SASEGT. V lost 3 bases, J lost 4 bases, and 15 bases lay in between. The CDR3 totals 15 residues. The CDR3 DNA reads TGTGCCAGCAGTGAGCCCGGCCGCTCCCCCTATGGCTACACCTTC. Translation gives CASSEPGRSPYGYTF.

This chain uses TRBV3-1 (or the pseudogene TRBV3-2) with TRBJ2-5, with a weak D call TRBD2 (6 bases). Trimming removed 0 bases at V and 3 bases at J, with 23 bases between. CDR3 length: 19 residues. Germline values: CDR1 LGHDT, CDR2 YNNKEL (reference sequence). The CDR3 nucleotides are TGTGCCAGCAGCCAAGAAGACCTTTGGAACGGGAGCAGAAAAGAGACCCAGTACTTC. Protein product: CASSQEDLWNGSRKETQYF.

The chain couples TRBV6-5 to TRBJ1-4; no clear D. V lost 0 bases, J lost 1 base, and 6 bases lay in between. The CDR3 extends over 15 amino acids. Germline values: CDR1 MNHEY, CDR2 SVGAGI. CDR3 bases: TGTGCCAGCAGTTACTCAAAGTTAACTAATGAAAAACTGTTTTTT. Translating it yields CASSYSKLTNEKLFF.

The J gene is TRBJ2-1, the V gene TRBV3-1 (or the pseudogene TRBV3-2); 8 bases align to TRBD2. Trimming at V came to 4 bases and at J to 4 bases, leaving 6 bases not matched to a gene. CDR3 length: 15 residues. From germline, CDR1 is LGHDT and CDR2 YNNKEL (reference sequence). The CDR3 loop reads CASSPEAGVYNEQFF. The CDR3 nucleotides are TGTGCCAGCAGCCCAGAAGCGGGAGTATACAATGAGCAGTTCTTC.

This clone showed up just once. This sequence joins TRBV5-5 and TRBJ1-1; D not resolved. Germline-derived CDR1 and CDR2 are SGHKS and YYEKEE (reference sequence). The CDR3 length is 14 residues. V lost 4 bases to trimming and J lost 5 bases, with 15 bases between them. The DNA for the CDR3 is TGTGCCAGCAGCCCTTGGAATGGTAGGACTGAAGCTTTCTTT. This sequence encodes CASSPWNGRTEAFF.

The V gene is TRBV6-2 or TRBV6-3, the J gene TRBJ2-1; D is ambiguous. Trimming shortened V by 6 bases and J by 0 bases, and 6 bases separated the two germline ends. The germline gives CDR1 MNHEY, CDR2 SVGEGT. The CDR3 spans 13 residues. CDR3 loop: CASSLTSYNEQFF. The CDR3 DNA reads TGTGCCAGCAGCCTGACCTCCTACAATGAGCAGTTCTTC.

The gene calls are TRBV5-6 and TRBJ1-4; TRBD1 agrees at 7 bases. V shed 4 bases and J 3 bases; nucleotides not matched to a gene: 9. The CDR3 runs to 16 residues. CDR1 and CDR2 from the germline V gene are SGHDT and YYEEEE. This CDR3 is CASSQAQGFANEKLFF. The CDR3 DNA is TGTGCCAGCAGCCAAGCACAGGGGTTCGCTAATGAAAAACTGTTTTTT.

The rearrangement links TRBV5-1 to TRBJ2-5; D may be TRBD2 (6 bases). CDR1 is SGHRS and CDR2 is YFSETQ in the germline V gene. Trimming pared 5 bases from V and 2 bases from J, leaving 16 bases between. This CDR3 has 15 amino acids. The CDR3 loop is CASREGGLQQETQYF. The CDR3 DNA reads TGCGCCAGCAGGGAGGGCGGACTGCAACAAGAGACCCAGTACTTC.